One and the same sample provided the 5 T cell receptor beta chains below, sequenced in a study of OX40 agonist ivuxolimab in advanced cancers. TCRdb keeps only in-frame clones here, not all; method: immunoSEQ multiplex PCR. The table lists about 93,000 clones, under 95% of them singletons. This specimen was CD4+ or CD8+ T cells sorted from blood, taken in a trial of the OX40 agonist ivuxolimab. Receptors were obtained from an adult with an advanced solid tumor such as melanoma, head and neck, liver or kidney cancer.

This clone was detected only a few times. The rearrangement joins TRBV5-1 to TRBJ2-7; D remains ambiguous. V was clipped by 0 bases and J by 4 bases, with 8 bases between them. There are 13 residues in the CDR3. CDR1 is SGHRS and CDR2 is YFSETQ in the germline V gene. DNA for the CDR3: TGCGCCAGCAGCTTGGCCACCCTATACGAGCAGTACTTC. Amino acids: CASSLATLYEQYF.

The CDR3 loop is CASSPQRAPGNTIYF. The DNA of the CDR3 is TGTGCCAGCTCACCTCAGCGCGCTCCTGGAAACACCATATATTTT. V usage is TRBV18 and J usage is TRBJ1-3, with no clear D. CDR3 length: 15 residues. Trimming shortened V by 3 bases and J by 2 bases, and 11 bases separated the two germline ends. CDR1 is KGHSH and CDR2 is LQKENI in the germline V gene.

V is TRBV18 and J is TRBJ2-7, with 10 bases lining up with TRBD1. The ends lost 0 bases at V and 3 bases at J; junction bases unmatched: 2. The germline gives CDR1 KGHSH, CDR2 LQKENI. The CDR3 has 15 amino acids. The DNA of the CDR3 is TGTGCCAGCTCACCACCCCGGACAGGGGGCTACGAGCAGTACTTC. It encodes CASSPPRTGGYEQYF.

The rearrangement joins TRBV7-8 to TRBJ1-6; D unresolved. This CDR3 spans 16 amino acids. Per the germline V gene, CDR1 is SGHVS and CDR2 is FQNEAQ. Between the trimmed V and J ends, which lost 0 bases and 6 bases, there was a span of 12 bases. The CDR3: CASSLALNSPNSPLHF. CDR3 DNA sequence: TGTGCCAGCAGCTTAGCGCTTAATTCCCCTAATTCACCCCTCCACTTT.

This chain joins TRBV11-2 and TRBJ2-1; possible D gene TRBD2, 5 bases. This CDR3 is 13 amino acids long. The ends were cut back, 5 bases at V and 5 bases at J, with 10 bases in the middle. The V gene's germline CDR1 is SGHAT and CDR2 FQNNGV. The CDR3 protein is CASSTGLNNEQFF. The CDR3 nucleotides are TGTGCCAGCAGCACTGGACTCAACAATGAGCAGTTCTTC.